The 15 T cell receptor beta chains in this list originate from one sample, sequenced in a study of blood T cell repertoires in COVID-19. Assay used: immunoSEQ multiplex PCR; TCRdb lists only in-frame clones, some missing. The top ten clones hold about 6.7% of a sample with 300,000 to 400,000 clones, 88% of them seen once. What was sequenced was peripheral blood. The receptors shown here come from an older woman with COVID-19, enrolled during active disease.

The V and J genes are TRBV5-5 and TRBJ1-5; D unclear. The CDR3 covers 14 residues. Trimming stripped 0 bases from V and 2 bases from J, with 6 bases between. The germline gives CDR1 SGHKS, CDR2 YYEKEE (reference sequence). CDR3 nucleotides: TGTGCCAGCAGCTTGGGAGTGGGCAATCAGCCCCAGCATTTT. Its translation: CASSLGVGNQPQHF.

The V gene is TRBV27, the J gene TRBJ2-5; TRBD2 matches at 11 bases. Per the germline V gene, CDR1 is MNHEY and CDR2 is SMNVEV (reference sequence). This CDR3 region has 16 residues. V gave up 4 bases and J gave up 4 bases; unmatched junction bases: 8. CDR3 region: CASSSQPTSGVETQYF. CDR3 sequence (DNA): TGTGCCAGCAGTTCACAACCGACTAGCGGGGTAGAGACCCAGTACTTC.

This chain uses TRBV5-1 with TRBJ2-2; a possible D gene is TRBD1 (5 bases). Germline loops: CDR1 SGHRS, CDR2 YFSETQ. The CDR3 totals 14 residues. Trimming removed 2 bases from V and 3 bases from J, with 8 bases in between. CDR3 DNA: TGCGCCAGCAGCTTCCAGGGTGACACCGGGGAGCTGTTTTTT. Residues: CASSFQGDTGELFF.

The genes are TRBV19 and TRBJ2-2, with 10 bases aligning to TRBD2. The CDR3 consists of 17 residues. Trimming took 7 bases from V and 1 from J; bases not matched to a gene: 9. CDR1 is LNHDA and CDR2 is SQIVND in the germline V gene (reference sequence). CDR3 nucleotide sequence: TGTGCCAGTATTCAAAGCGGGGGGGCCTTGAACACCGGGGAGCTGTTTTTT. Amino acid sequence: CASIQSGGALNTGELFF.

The V and J genes are TRBV7-9 and TRBJ2-7, with 9 bases aligning to TRBD1. The CDR3 totals 13 residues. The trim removed 8 bases at V and 1 base at J, leaving 3 bases unmatched. Looked up from germline, CDR1 is SEHNR and CDR2 is FQNEAQ (reference sequence). CDR3 DNA sequence: TGTGCCAGCGGCGGGACAGGGTCCTACGAGCAGTACTTC. The encoded protein is CASGGTGSYEQYF.

The CDR3 here is CGAGVGNTIYF. The CDR3 DNA reads as TGTGGAGCAGGGGTCGGAAACACCATATATTTT. V usage is TRBV27 and J usage is TRBJ1-3; perhaps TRBD1 as D (6 bases). This CDR3 region has 11 residues. Germline loops: CDR1 MNHEY, CDR2 SMNVEV (reference sequence).

The sample holds one count of this clone. This chain connects TRBV9 to TRBJ1-4, with 8 positions matching TRBD1. Trimming took 0 bases from V and 7 from J; bases not matched to a gene: 2. The CDR3 sequence is 14 residues long. CDR1 SGDLS and CDR2 YYNGEE come from the germline V gene. Here the CDR3 DNA reads TGTGCCAGCAGCGTAGACAGGGGGAGTGAAAAACTGTTTTTT. It encodes CASSVDRGSEKLFF.

V usage is TRBV7-9 and J usage is TRBJ2-3, with a weak D call TRBD1 (5 bases). Germline V gene sequence: CDR1 SEHNR, CDR2 FQNEAQ (reference sequence). V lost 2 bases and J 1 base, leaving 7 bases between the germline ends. This CDR3 region has 14 residues. The CDR3 loop is CASSLLGGTDTQYF. The CDR3 DNA is TGTGCCAGCAGCTTATTAGGGGGCACAGATACGCAGTATTTT.

The rearrangement joins TRBV9 to TRBJ1-6; 7 nucleotides agree with TRBD1. The CDR3 length is 15 residues. Looked up from germline, CDR1 is SGDLS and CDR2 is YYNGEE. V lost 3 bases to trimming and J lost 10 bases; unmatched junction nucleotides: 10. As DNA, the CDR3 is TGTGCCAGCAGCGACCGGGACAGTTCCGGATCACCCCTCCACTTT. Protein: CASSDRDSSGSPLHF.

V and J are TRBV4-2 and TRBJ2-3; the D is unclear. CDR1 and CDR2 (germline): LGHNA, YNFKEQ. The CDR3 consists of 15 residues. V lost 4 bases and J lost 5, with 16 bases in between. In nucleotides, the CDR3 is TGTGCCAGCAGCCCCTCCCTAGGAGCCCAAGATACGCAGTATTTT. Translation gives CASSPSLGAQDTQYF.

This chain uses TRBV7-2 with TRBJ1-1; D might be TRBD1 (6 bases). This CDR3 has 13 residues. The V end lost 5 bases, the J end lost 6 bases, and 13 bases lay between the germline ends. Germline CDR1 is SGHTA and CDR2 is FQGNSA. CDR3 sequence reads: CASSERGAAEAFF. CDR3 nucleotides: TGTGCCAGCAGCGAGCGGGGGGCCGCTGAAGCTTTCTTT.

This chain links TRBV7-9 with TRBJ1-1; no clear D. Per the germline V gene, CDR1 is SEHNR and CDR2 is FQNEAQ (reference sequence). The CDR3 totals 16 residues. V was cut by 5 bases and J by 1 base, with 17 bases left in between. The CDR3 DNA sequence: TGTGCCAGCAGCCGGCTGGGAGGGTACCGGAACACTGAAGCTTTCTTT. Its translation is CASSRLGGYRNTEAFF.

The sample holds a few counts of this clone. The chain combines TRBV2 with TRBJ1-2; the D gene is possibly TRBD1 (5 bases). Germline assignment: CDR1 SNHLY and CDR2 FYNNEI. Trimming shortened V by 6 bases and J by 0 bases, and 14 bases separated the two germline ends. The CDR3 totals 15 residues. The CDR3 bases are TGTGCCAGCAGCGGGGACTGGCCCTCTAACTATGGCTACACCTTC. Residues: CASSGDWPSNYGYTF.

CDR3 residues: CASSEIWDTGAGELFF. The CDR3 DNA reads TGTGCCAGCAGTGAAATCTGGGACACGGGCGCCGGGGAGCTGTTTTTT. The chain links TRBV2 to TRBJ2-2; perhaps TRBD1 as D (6 bases). V lost 2 bases and J lost 6, with 16 bases in between. Germline V gives CDR1 SNHLY, CDR2 FYNNEI. The CDR3 sequence is 16 residues long.

The chain has TRBV6-5 and TRBJ1-1; 7 nucleotides agree with TRBD1. Germline trimming cut 6 bases from V and 1 base from J; bases unmatched to any gene: 8. The CDR3 is 15 residues long. Germline V CDR1 and CDR2: MNHEY, SVGAGI. The CDR3 coding sequence is TGTGCCAGCAGCGTGACAGGGAATAAGAACACTGAAGCTTTCTTT. It translates to CASSVTGNKNTEAFF.